The source of this TCR beta chain is a study of human T cells and chemical hapten exposure (dated by TCRdb to the early 2020s). Concerning the study at large: For sensitization, 2% DPC in acetone was applied to a 2 cm by 2 cm area of upper inner arm skin. Throughout the approximately 24-week study period, patients were also given weekly therapeutic DPC doses on the scalp. Patch tests used Finn chambers with 0.01% DPC on the upper back, scored after 6 days by International Contact Dermatitis Research Group standards. Blood samples were taken from patients before sensitization (week 0) and at 2, 6 and about 24 weeks after DPC sensitization. Blood for TCR sequencing was provided by twenty-nine alopecia patients at one to four time points (pre-sensitization, 2, 6 and 24 weeks). In alopecia patients, the study followed how the peripheral blood TCR repertoire changed in vivo over primary and secondary sensitization to diphenylcyclopropenone (DPC), a hapten. The patient cohort, mostly female, included alopecia areata with under or over 50% scalp involvement, alopecia totalis and alopecia universalis. The libraries were sequenced as a pool, and the TCR yield per sample differed mostly because of small variations in library volumes within the pool. Beyond this particular receptor, the publication reports: All patients had alopecia, a presumed autoimmune disease, so their immune response might differ from that of healthy individuals. Repeated subsampling changed both the strength of the expansion versus patch-test correlation and the threshold at which the correlation became significant. A positive correlation was found between the number of PT1 expanded TCRs and patch test score, with significance reached at thresholds 8, 16 and 32 but not 4. Compared with pre-sensitization or healthy control sets, expanded TCRs formed significantly more large CDR3 similarity clusters, which is consistent with antigen-driven responses. DPC sensitization did not change the number of TCRs with a frequency above 1 in 1000, and there was no evidence of changes in global repertoire structure.

Libraries were built with RACE. Sequencing instrument: NextSeq 500. During library preparation, unique molecular identifiers were attached to individual cDNA molecules so that TCRs could be counted quantitatively and reproducibly. From each blood RNA sample, both TCR alpha and TCR beta chains were sequenced. As for how the authors treated the data: A median of about 100,000 TCRs per sample was observed, with a range of 23,224 to 690,600. The Decombinator software suite was used to annotate the V, J and CDR3 of the TCR reads. Every sample was subsampled to the same number of TCRs (28,000) for the PS versus PT1 abundance plots. Expanded TCRs were defined as absent before sensitization and observed at least eight times at the 2-week time point. Starting from the raw public reads, TCRdb applied fastp trimming at Q25, assembled clones with MiXCR and retained in-frame beta chains. Every CDR3 protein is listed once, alongside the most common genes and DNA of its rows. These V and J calls derive from TCRdb rather than the authors' analysis. The sample table records around 130,000 distinct CDR3 sequences; over 9% of these occur just once. 2.4% of the sample belongs to the ten largest clones.

This clonotype was seen ten or more times. There is no known antigen for this receptor. No quality values exist for individual bases; no much larger clone is one base distant. This sample's time point label indicates: patch test 3, about 24 weeks after DPC sensitization. The meaning of the sample's treatment or condition label: therapeutic diphenylcyclopropenone sensitization with weekly scalp DPC. Blood at each patch-test visit was drawn before the patch test was applied. Eligible patients were aged 18 to 70, diagnosed with alopecia, deemed suitable for DPC therapy, and excluded if pregnant. Total RNA was extracted from unfractionated whole blood collected in Tempus Blood RNA tubes. Sequenced here: whole blood, sampled in connection with sensitization to the hapten diphenylcyclopropenone (DPC). This sequence originates from a woman aged 50 to 60 with alopecia areata. Some clones in this sample may be carry-over from other donors' samples.

The DNA reads as follows: TGTGCCAGCAGCTTAGGCGGGGCGCAAGAGACCCAGTACTTC. Its translation is CASSLGGAQETQYF. The chain uses TRBV11-2 and TRBJ2-5; possibly the D gene is TRBD2, per 6 matching bases. The CDR3 starts with the cysteine, ends with the phenylalanine, and has 14 residues. The retained sequence is limited to the CDR3, 42 bases, with the frame set at the first base. Trimming removed 1 base from V and 2 bases from J, leaving 8 bases between the germline ends. The germline V gene supplies CDR1 SGHAT and CDR2 FQNNGV.